The 32 T cell receptor beta chains reported below all come from one sample, sequenced in a study of post-analysis software for immune sequencing data. Study-wide findings and caveats: Compared with controls, patients had more of about 5 TRBV segments, including TRBV5-6, TRBV5-1 and TRBV20-1.

Unique molecular identifiers were carried by the TCR beta cDNA libraries. TCRdb reprocessed the PCR reads with MiXCR, giving one entry per CDR3 protein. The repertoire holds a few hundred thousand distinct CDR3 sequences, with roughly 45% as singletons. These receptors lack a known antigen. The sample taken for sequencing was blood. The receptors originated from a girl aged 10 to 17 with multiple sclerosis.

This clonotype was found a few times. This chain links TRBV12-3 or TRBV12-4 with TRBJ2-7, with D perhaps matching TRBD1 (6 bases). V lost 4 bases, J lost 2 bases, and 12 bases lay in between. CDR3 length: 14 amino acids. Here the CDR3 reads CASSSGTQTYEQYF. The CDR3 bases are TGTGCCAGCAGTTCAGGGACACAGACCTACGAGCAGTACTTC.

V gene TRBV12-3 or TRBV12-4 combines with J gene TRBJ1-3, with 11 positions matching TRBD1. The J segment lost 3 bases and the V segment lost 7 bases, leaving 11 bases of the junction unmatched. There are 17 residues in the CDR3. In DNA form, the CDR3 reads TGTGCCAGCACCCACTCCGGGACAGGGGGACTTGGAAACACCATATATTTT. Protein: CASTHSGTGGLGNTIYF.

The rearrangement joins TRBV20-1 to TRBJ2-3, with 8 bases lining up with TRBD2. There are 19 residues in the CDR3. The germline V gene has CDR1 DFQATT and CDR2 SNEGSKA (reference sequence). Trimming at V came to 4 bases and at J to 0 bases, leaving 18 bases not matched to a gene. This CDR3 is CSATPGLVGGILSTDTQYF. Here the CDR3 DNA reads TGCAGTGCTACTCCGGGACTAGTGGGAGGGATCCTAAGCACAGATACGCAGTATTTT.

Regarding this clonotype: Sequence at one end of the junction differs from germline and may be a read error. The chain recombines TRBV7-7 with TRBJ2-1; 13 nucleotides line up with TRBD2. CDR1 and CDR2 from the germline V gene are SSHAT and FNYEAQ (reference sequence). The CDR3 has 15 residues. Here the CDR3 DNA reads TGTGCTAGCAGCTCGGGACTAGCGGGAAGAGATGAGCAGTTCTTC. Its protein is CASSSGLAGRDEQFF.

This clonotype was observed at least ten times. The chain couples TRBV13 to TRBJ1-1; possibly TRBD1 for D (5 bases). Germline loops: CDR1 PRHDT, CDR2 FYEKMQ (reference sequence). Trimming removed 1 base at V and 0 bases at J, with 9 bases between. The CDR3 has 15 residues. CDR3 nucleotide sequence: TGTGCCAGCAGCTTAGATGGGACGGTGAACACTGAAGCTTTCTTT. It codes for CASSLDGTVNTEAFF.

This clonotype was seen just once. The genes are TRBV7-9 and TRBJ1-1; D not resolved. This CDR3 comprises 14 residues. Germline CDR1 SEHNR, CDR2 FQNEAQ (reference sequence). V gave up 3 bases and J gave up 3 bases, with 11 bases separating them. CDR3 protein: CASSFRRVDTEAFF. CDR3 bases: TGTGCCAGCAGCTTTCGGCGGGTGGACACTGAAGCTTTCTTT.

This clonotype appeared a few times. The chain recombines TRBV19 with TRBJ2-1; no reliable D call. The CDR3 is 15 residues long. V lost 6 bases, J lost 0 bases, and 12 bases lay in between. The germline gives CDR1 LNHDA, CDR2 SQIVND (reference sequence). The CDR3 bases are TGTGCCAGTAGAACCAGTGCCGGCTCCTACAATGAGCAGTTCTTC. It is translated as CASRTSAGSYNEQFF.

This clonotype has just a few counts. V gene TRBV2 combines with J gene TRBJ1-5; D unclear. V lost 4 bases and J 2 bases, leaving 12 bases between the germline ends. The length of the CDR3 is 15 residues. Per germline, CDR1 SNHLY and CDR2 FYNNEI. The CDR3 loop reads CASSVWDGGNQPQHF. CDR3 nucleotide sequence: TGTGCCAGCAGTGTTTGGGATGGGGGCAATCAGCCCCAGCATTTT.

This chain joins TRBV20-1 and TRBJ2-1, with D maybe TRBD1 (6 bases). The CDR3 has 13 amino acids. Per germline, CDR1 DFQATT and CDR2 SNEGSKA (reference sequence). Trimming left V 3 bases short and J 9 bases short, with 15 bases between. CDR3 nucleotides: TGCAGTGCTAGTAGACAGGCACGGGCTGAGCAGTTCTTC. Protein sequence: CSASRQARAEQFF.

The V gene is TRBV9, the J gene TRBJ2-1, with 7 bases lining up with TRBD2. CDR1 is SGDLS and CDR2 is YYNGEE in the germline V gene. The CDR3 runs 21 residues. The ends lost 6 bases at V and 0 bases at J; junction bases unmatched: 24. The CDR3 DNA reads as TGTGCCAGCAACGCGGCTAGCGGAACCTATGACGGACAAAGCTCCTACAATGAGCAGTTCTTC. It encodes CASNAASGTYDGQSSYNEQFF.

This clonotype was seen a handful of times. V is TRBV4-3 and J is TRBJ2-7, with a tentative D call TRBD1 (5 bases). The J call may be faulty, since TRBJ2-5 better matches the DNA end. CDR1 is LGHNA, CDR2 YSLEER, per germline. There are 17 residues in the CDR3. CDR3 DNA: TGCGCCAGCAGCCCCCGGGCGGACAATTACCCCCAAGAGACCCAGTACTTC. Translating gives CASSPRADNYPQETQYF.

V usage is TRBV25-1 and J usage is TRBJ2-5, with D maybe TRBD2 (6 bases). The CDR3 covers 14 residues. The germline CDR1 and CDR2 sequences are MGHDK and SYGVNS. V lost 1 base to trimming and J lost 5 bases, with 11 bases between them. CDR3 DNA: TGTGCCAGCAGTGAATGGGGGGATGGGGAGACCCAGTACTTC. Translating it yields CASSEWGDGETQYF.

In regard to this clonotype: A read error may be the cause here, since a much bigger clone is one base away. The gene calls are TRBV6-1 and TRBJ2-3; a possible D gene is TRBD2 (5 bases). V gave up 6 bases and J gave up 1 base, with 8 bases separating them. CDR1 MNHNS and CDR2 SASEGT come from the germline V gene. The CDR3 runs to 13 residues. Here the CDR3 reads CASRDSGTDTQYF. The CDR3 DNA sequence: TGTGCCAGCAGGGATAGCGGCACAGATACGCAGTATTTT.

This sequence joins TRBV6-4 and TRBJ2-1; 7 nucleotides match TRBD2. The CDR3 totals 16 residues. Germline loops: CDR1 MRHNA, CDR2 SNTAGT. The junction had 5 bases not matched to a gene; V was cut back by 0 bases and J by 3 bases. As DNA, the CDR3 is TGTGCCAGCAGTGACTCTGGCGGGAGAAACTACAATGAGCAGTTCTTC. Translating it yields CASSDSGGRNYNEQFF.

This rearrangement joins TRBV28 to TRBJ2-7; 8 bases match TRBD1. The CDR3 length is 15 residues. J was trimmed by 3 bases and V by 5 bases; bases with no gene match: 9. Germline V lookup: CDR1 MDHEN, CDR2 SYDVKM. CDR3 in amino acids: CASSAPGTGGYEQYF. CDR3 sequence (DNA): TGTGCCAGCAGTGCCCCCGGGACAGGTGGCTACGAGCAGTACTTC.

V usage is TRBV28 and J usage is TRBJ2-7; no clear D. V gave up 5 bases and J gave up 3 bases, with 20 bases separating them. The CDR3 sequence is 16 residues long. From germline, CDR1 is MDHEN and CDR2 SYDVKM. Here the CDR3 DNA reads TGTGCCAGCAGTATGTATGACAAGCTGACCCACTACGAGCAGTACTTC. Residues: CASSMYDKLTHYEQYF.

CDR3: CASSLARTGTLPETQYF. In DNA, the CDR3 is TGCGCCAGCAGCTTGGCCAGGACAGGGACGTTGCCAGAGACCCAGTACTTC. The chain is built from TRBV5-1 and TRBJ2-5, with TRBD1 matching 8 bases. The length of the CDR3 is 17 residues. J lost 4 bases, V lost 0 bases, and 11 bases had no gene match. The germline V gene encodes CDR1 SGHRS and CDR2 YFSETQ.

The chain employs TRBV7-2 and TRBJ2-3; D remains ambiguous. CDR3 length equals 14 residues. With 3 bases removed from V and 4 bases from J, the gap between germline ends came to 11 bases. CDR1 SGHTA and CDR2 FQGNSA come from the germline V gene. The CDR3 DNA sequence: TGTGCCAGCAGCTTCGACCCAAGGGCAGATACGCAGTATTTT. Translating gives CASSFDPRADTQYF.

The chain links TRBV10-3 to TRBJ1-2; TRBD1 might be the D (6 bases). The germline V gene encodes CDR1 ENHRY and CDR2 SYGVKD. Between the trimmed V and J ends, which lost 3 bases and 6 bases, there was a span of 14 bases. The CDR3 consists of 14 residues. In DNA form, the CDR3 reads TGTGCCATCAGTGAACGGGGGGCCCGGGATGGCTACACCTTC. Protein: CAISERGARDGYTF.

The chain has TRBV7-9 and TRBJ1-6; D may be TRBD1 (6 bases). Per the germline V gene, CDR1 is SEHNR and CDR2 is FQNEAQ (reference sequence). The CDR3 is made up of 15 amino acids. V was cut by 4 bases and J by 8 bases, with 15 bases left in between. The CDR3 nucleotides read TGTGCCAGCAGCTCAGGACAGCCGCGGGATTCACCCCTCCACTTT. It translates to CASSSGQPRDSPLHF.

This clonotype was counted between two and nine times. V and J are TRBV7-2 and TRBJ2-6; 12 bases are a match to TRBD2. J was trimmed by 3 bases and V by 2 bases; bases with no gene match: 5. CDR3 size: 18 residues. Germline V gene sequence: CDR1 SGHTA, CDR2 FQGNSA. The CDR3 protein is CASSLQSSGRGGANVLTF. The CDR3 DNA is TGTGCCAGCAGCTTACAGTCTAGCGGGAGGGGTGGGGCCAACGTCCTGACTTTC.

J is TRBJ2-6 and V is TRBV27; D gene uncertain. The CDR3 loop spans 14 amino acids. The V end lost 6 bases, the J end lost 0 bases, and 6 bases lay between the germline ends. Germline CDR1 reads MNHEY; CDR2 reads SMNVEV (reference sequence). In DNA form, the CDR3 reads TGTGCCAGCAGGCGGATCTCTGGGGCCAACGTCCTGACTTTC. This translates into CASRRISGANVLTF.

The V call is TRBV11-2, the J call TRBJ1-2; 7 nucleotides align to TRBD1. Losses at the gene ends were 4 bases for V and 4 bases for J; bases not matched to a gene: 9. The germline V gene encodes CDR1 SGHAT and CDR2 FQNNGV. CDR3 size: 15 residues. In DNA form, the CDR3 reads TGTGCCAGCAGCTCCCTCGGCAGGGGGGGCTATGGCTACACCTTC. Its protein product is CASSSLGRGGYGYTF.

V usage is TRBV24-1 and J usage is TRBJ2-3, with 9 positions matching TRBD1. Germline trimming cut 3 bases from V and 3 bases from J; bases unmatched to any gene: 9. The CDR3 consists of 17 residues. Germline-derived CDR1 and CDR2 are KGHDR and SFDVKD. The CDR3 DNA follows: TGTGCCACCAGTGATCCACGGACAGGGGTGCTGACAGATACGCAGTATTTT. Translating it yields CATSDPRTGVLTDTQYF.

The chain links TRBV6-6 to TRBJ2-5, with D maybe TRBD1 (6 bases). CDR3 size: 14 residues. In germline, CDR1 is MNHNY, CDR2 SVGAGI (reference sequence). The V and J ends lost 5 bases and 6 bases respectively, with 16 bases between them. The CDR3 sequence: CASSPAHQGKTQYF. DNA for the CDR3: TGTGCCAGCAGTCCCGCGCACCAGGGGAAGACCCAGTACTTC.

This clonotype was counted a few times. The chain links TRBV24-1 to TRBJ1-5; D is perhaps TRBD1 (6 bases). Trimming shortened V by 5 bases and J by 7 bases, and 14 bases separated the two germline ends. Per germline, CDR1 KGHDR and CDR2 SFDVKD. CDR3 length: 14 amino acids. The CDR3 DNA reads TGTGCCACCAGTGGGCAGGGGACGAGACAGCCCCAGCATTTT. This encodes CATSGQGTRQPQHF.

The chain couples TRBV24-1 to TRBJ2-5; 11 nucleotides match TRBD1. The junction had 4 bases not matched to a gene; V was cut back by 0 bases and J by 5 bases. Germline V lookup: CDR1 KGHDR, CDR2 SFDVKD. The CDR3 totals 16 residues. The CDR3 region has the DNA TGTGCCACCAGTGATTTGGAAGGGACAGGGGGTGAGACCCAGTACTTC. Amino acid sequence: CATSDLEGTGGETQYF.

The genes are TRBV7-2 and TRBJ1-6; a possible D gene is TRBD1 (6 bases). Deletions cut 5 bases from V and 18 bases from J, with 17 bases between. The CDR3 covers 12 residues. CDR1 is SGHTA, CDR2 FQGNSA, per germline. The CDR3 protein is CASSLTGQSPHF. CDR3 nucleotide sequence: TGTGCCAGCAGCCTAACCGGACAGTCACCCCACTTT.

The chain employs TRBV11-2 and TRBJ1-5; D might be TRBD1 (6 bases). This CDR3 comprises 16 residues. Germline V gene sequence: CDR1 SGHAT, CDR2 FQNNGV. V lost 0 bases, J lost 7 bases, and 16 bases lay in between. The CDR3 DNA sequence: TGTGCCAGCAGCTTAGATCTACGGCAGGGGAGCCAGCCCCAGCATTTT. This codes for CASSLDLRQGSQPQHF.

The chain is built from TRBV2 and TRBJ2-7; 7 bases are shared with TRBD1. CDR3 length equals 13 residues. Germline V gives CDR1 SNHLY, CDR2 FYNNEI. The ends lost 6 bases at V and 2 bases at J; junction bases unmatched: 4. CDR3 in amino acids: CASRRGPAYEQYF. The CDR3, as DNA: TGTGCCAGCAGAAGGGGGCCCGCCTACGAGCAGTACTTC. Based on the CDR3 plus reference TRBV2 and TRBJ2-7, the full variable domain is EPEVTQTPSHQVTQMGQEVILRCVPISNHLYFYWYRQILGQKVEFLVSFYNNEISEKSEIFDDQFSVERPDGSNFTLKIRSTKLEDSAMYFCASRRGPAYEQYFGPGTRLTVT.

There are a few counts of this clonotype. The chain couples TRBV7-2 to TRBJ2-1; 8 nucleotides agree with TRBD2. The V segment lost 3 bases and the J segment 12 bases; nucleotides outside the gene matches: 10. Germline V gene sequence: CDR1 SGHTA, CDR2 FQGNSA. This CDR3 spans 14 amino acids. The CDR3, as DNA: TGTGCCAGCAGCTTCCCACTAGCGGACCTGGGGCAGTTCTTC. This codes for CASSFPLADLGQFF.

This clonotype has more than one count but fewer than ten. The chain combines TRBV15 with TRBJ2-1; the match to TRBD1 covers 7 bases. The CDR3 runs to 19 residues. CDR1 is LNHNV and CDR2 is YYDKDF in the germline V gene (reference sequence). V dropped 0 bases and J dropped 1; count of bases not matched to a gene: 12. CDR3 in DNA: TGTGCCACCAGCAGAGATAAGGCGGAACAGGGGATATCCTACAATGAGCAGTTCTTC. It encodes CATSRDKAEQGISYNEQFF.